This is a list of T cell receptor beta chains from one sample in a study of Ad26.COV2.S vaccination and SARS-CoV-2 variants. Method: immunoSEQ multiplex PCR; TCRdb's copy keeps in-frame clones and lacks some. The sample records about 320,000 clones, around four fifths being singletons. The sample in question was peripheral blood, obtained in a trial of Ad26.COV2.S vaccine versus placebo. These receptors originate from a person aged 18-65 years who received the Ad26.COV2.S COVID-19 vaccine or a placebo. Each CDR3 is given with its conserved first and last residue. Fields, in order: clone size, V gene, J gene, D gene, CDR3 protein, CDR3 DNA. D genes are given only for firm matches. The listing skips clone size in some rows; elsewhere it reads once, few, many or a size class.

size: -; V: TRBV12-3/TRBV12-4; J: TRBJ1-1; D: -; CDR3: CASSLELTGLPFF; DNA: TGTGCCAGCAGTTTAGAGCTGACTGGGTTGCCTTTCTTT
size: -; V: TRBV7-9; J: TRBJ1-2; D: -; CDR3: CASSLAGTVLYTF; DNA: TGTGCCAGCAGCTTAGCCGGGACGGTCCTCTACACCTTC
size: -; V: TRBV5-5; J: TRBJ1-1; D: -; CDR3: CASSTGANTEAFF; DNA: TGTGCCAGCAGTACCGGTGCGAACACTGAAGCTTTCTTT
size: -; V: TRBV28; J: TRBJ2-1; D: TRBD2; CDR3: CASNGGRNEQFF; DNA: TGTGCCAGCAACGGGGGGAGGAATGAGCAGTTCTTC
size: -; V: TRBV12-3/TRBV12-4; J: TRBJ2-1; D: -; CDR3: CASSSSPRGQFF; DNA: TGTGCCAGCAGTTCCTCTCCCCGGGGGCAGTTCTTC
size: -; V: TRBV7-9; J: TRBJ2-2; D: -; CDR3: CASSLKAQGGKTGELFF; DNA: TGTGCCAGCAGCTTAAAGGCACAGGGGGGGAAAACCGGGGAGCTGTTTTTT
size: -; V: TRBV5-6; J: TRBJ1-1; D: TRBD1; CDR3: CASSPSGTRGTEAFF; DNA: TGTGCCAGCAGCCCCTCGGGGACCAGGGGGACTGAAGCTTTCTTT
size: -; V: TRBV4-1; J: TRBJ2-2; D: -; CDR3: CASSQDPGRGELFF; DNA: TGCGCCAGCAGCCAAGATCCCGGCAGGGGGGAGCTGTTTTTT
size: few; V: TRBV7-2; J: TRBJ2-2; D: -; CDR3: CASSLQQGTLGELFF; DNA: TGTGCCAGCAGCCTACAACAGGGTACTTTAGGGGAGCTGTTTTTT
size: -; V: TRBV5-1; J: TRBJ2-1; D: -; CDR3: CASSSGQSGYNEQFF; DNA: TGCGCCAGCAGCTCCGGACAGTCGGGCTACAATGAGCAGTTCTTC
size: once; V: TRBV29-1; J: TRBJ1-1; D: -; CDR3: CSVEDWGGTEAFF; DNA: TGCAGCGTTGAAGACTGGGGGGGCACTGAAGCTTTCTTT
size: -; V: TRBV27; J: TRBJ2-7; D: TRBD1; CDR3: CASSRGTEEVHEQYF; DNA: TGTGCCAGCAGTAGGGGGACAGAGGAGGTGCACGAGCAGTACTTC
size: -; V: TRBV5-5; J: TRBJ2-2; D: -; CDR3: CASSTRGPNTGELFF; DNA: TGTGCCAGCAGCACCCGAGGGCCTAACACCGGGGAGCTGTTTTTT
size: -; V: TRBV7-2; J: TRBJ2-5; D: -; CDR3: CASSLGITGQETQYF; DNA: TGTGCCAGCAGCTTAGGCATAACGGGGCAAGAGACCCAGTACTTC
size: -; V: TRBV28; J: TRBJ1-5; D: TRBD1; CDR3: CASLTGQDGPQHF; DNA: TGTGCCAGTCTCACGGGACAGGACGGCCCCCAGCATTTT
size: -; V: TRBV5-4; J: TRBJ1-1; D: -; CDR3: CAMGDARNLNTEAFF; DNA: TGTGCCATGGGGGACGCCCGAAATTTGAACACTGAAGCTTTCTTT
size: -; V: TRBV5-1; J: TRBJ1-1; D: TRBD1; CDR3: CASSAPQGKNTEAFF; DNA: TGCGCCAGCAGCGCCCCACAGGGGAAGAACACTGAAGCTTTCTTT